This T cell receptor (beta chain) was identified in a study of T cell responses to AZD1222 COVID-19 vaccine. Study findings and constraints: The peak T cell response came first, and repertoires were sampled only after it. The donors showed a predominance of white British ancestry and of females, with possible underestimation of clonal diversity. Close to half of spike-specific TCRs reportedly recognize unmutated variant regions.

As regards this clone: What it binds is unknown.

Germline V lookup: CDR1 SGHAT, CDR2 FQNNGV. The CDR3 extends over 13 amino acids. V lost 3 bases and J lost 6, with 10 bases in between. The assay was immunoSEQ multiplex PCR, and TCRdb's table has in-frame clones only and misses some. The repertoire includes approximately 150,000 clones, approximately 86% of them detected once, and 5% to 5.5% sits in the top ten. The sequence derives from an adult who received the AZD1222 COVID-19 vaccine. Sequencing used peripheral blood, obtained 28 days after the second AZD1222 dose. This chain joins TRBV11-2 and TRBJ2-3; D uncertain. The CDR3 nucleotides are TGTGCCAGCAGCTTCCCCCACCGGGATACGCAGTATTTT. Translating gives CASSFPHRDTQYF.